Following are 31 T cell receptor beta chains from one sample sequenced in a study of T cell responses to AZD1222 COVID-19 vaccine. Clones were read by immunoSEQ multiplex PCR, and TCRdb kept only the in-frame ones, dropping some. The table shows some 140,000 clones, with 70% to 90% occurring only once. The sample consisted of peripheral blood, taken on day 0 of AZD1222 vaccination. The receptors come from an adult in good health.

Details on this clone: A read error may explain this, as a much larger clone is one base away. The chain couples TRBV6-2 or TRBV6-3 to TRBJ2-2; D unresolved. Germline V gene lookup returns CDR1 MNHEY and CDR2 SVGEGT. V lost 6 bases, J lost 3 bases, and 5 bases lay in between. This CDR3 has 12 residues. DNA of the CDR3: TGTGCCAGCAGCTTATACACCGGGGAGCTGTTTTTT. Its translation is CASSLYTGELFF.

V and J are TRBV7-2 and TRBJ2-5; 8 bases agree with TRBD2. Trimming cost V 5 bases and J 5 bases; bases outside gene matches: 10. CDR3 length: 15 residues. Looked up from germline, CDR1 is SGHTA and CDR2 is FQGNSA. DNA of the CDR3: TGTGCCAGCAGCGAAACTAGCGGTAGAGGTGAGACCCAGTACTTC. Protein product: CASSETSGRGETQYF.

This clone was recorded a few times. The chain recombines TRBV3-1 (or the pseudogene TRBV3-2) with TRBJ1-2; tentatively, D is TRBD1 (6 bases). V was cut by 1 base and J by 4 bases, with 19 bases left in between. Germline V gives CDR1 LGHDT, CDR2 YNNKEL (reference sequence). The CDR3 runs 17 residues. The CDR3 bases are TGTGCCAGCAGCCAAGCTCCCAGGGGTCTTGGTGGCTATGGCTACACCTTC. Its translation is CASSQAPRGLGGYGYTF.

Written as DNA, the CDR3 is TGTGCCAGCAGCGTCGGAGCAGGGCGAAACACCATATATTTT. Translating it yields CASSVGAGRNTIYF. The chain uses TRBV9 and TRBJ1-3; D is possibly TRBD1 (5 bases). Germline V gene sequence: CDR1 SGDLS, CDR2 YYNGEE. The CDR3 sequence is 14 residues long. Trimming shortened V by 2 bases and J by 5 bases, and 11 bases separated the two germline ends. Full variable domain (remainder filled in from reference TRBV9 and TRBJ1-3): DSGVTQTPKHLITATGQRVTLRCSPRSGDLSVYWYQQSLDQGLQFLIQYYNGEERAKGNILERFSAQQFPDLHSELNLSSLELGDSALYFCASSVGAGRNTIYFGEGSWLTVV.

V and J are TRBV7-9 and TRBJ1-2; unclear D gene. The V and J ends lost 6 bases and 0 bases respectively, with 20 bases between them. In germline, CDR1 is SEHNR, CDR2 FQNEAQ (reference sequence). The CDR3 covers 17 residues. As DNA, the CDR3 is TGTGCCAGCAGTTCTACCAGAGCCAACCTTCCTAACTATGGCTACACCTTC. Protein: CASSSTRANLPNYGYTF.

Here the CDR3 reads CASRRDRGFGNTIYF. The CDR3 nucleotides are TGTGCCAGCCGAAGGGACAGGGGGTTTGGAAACACCATATATTTT. This sequence joins TRBV6-5 and TRBJ1-3, with 11 bases matching TRBD1. V lost 8 bases and J lost 3; bases outside the gene matches: 6. Germline V CDR1 and CDR2: MNHEY, SVGAGI. This CDR3 is built from 15 residues.

The rearrangement uses TRBV18 and TRBJ1-1; D call uncertain. Per germline, CDR1 KGHSH and CDR2 LQKENI. The CDR3 length is 13 residues. Trimming removed 2 bases at V and 6 bases at J, with 10 bases between. CDR3 sequence reads: CASSPGREAEAFF. The CDR3 nucleotides are TGTGCCAGCTCACCAGGAAGAGAAGCTGAAGCTTTCTTT.

Concerning this clone: An end of the junction does not agree with germline; a read error may underlie this. The V call is TRBV10-1, the J call TRBJ2-7; D might be TRBD1 or TRBD2, each matching 5 bases. This CDR3 region has 14 residues. CDR1 WNHNN and CDR2 SYGVQD come from the germline V gene (reference sequence). The CDR3 bases are TGCGCCACCAGTATGGTGGGGGTCTTCTACGAGCAGTACTTC. This sequence encodes CATSMVGVFYEQYF.

The rearrangement links TRBV6-9 to TRBJ2-1, with 12 bases matching TRBD2. The CDR3 is 15 residues long. Germline lookup yields CDR1 MNHGY and CDR2 SVAAGI. V was clipped by 6 bases and J by 8 bases; unmatched bases: 8. In DNA, the CDR3 is TGTGCCAGCAGGACCACGACTAGCGGGAGTGATGAGCAGTTCTTC. It encodes CASRTTTSGSDEQFF.

The chain links TRBV27 to TRBJ1-5; D is unresolved. The CDR3 is 14 residues long. From germline, CDR1 is MNHEY and CDR2 SMNVEV (reference sequence). With 3 bases removed from V and 2 bases from J, the gap between germline ends came to 8 bases. DNA of the CDR3: TGTGCCAGCAGTTTCCGTAGGGGCAATCAGCCCCAGCATTTT. Amino acid sequence: CASSFRRGNQPQHF.

The V call is TRBV19, the J call TRBJ1-2, with 10 nucleotides matching TRBD1. V lost 5 bases to trimming and J lost 2 bases; unmatched junction nucleotides: 8. CDR3 length: 16 amino acids. The germline V gene encodes CDR1 LNHDA and CDR2 SQIVND (reference sequence). In DNA, the CDR3 is TGTGCCAGTAGTTCGGGACAGGGGAACGCGAACTATGGCTACACCTTC. This codes for CASSSGQGNANYGYTF.

V is TRBV18 and J is TRBJ2-7; no definite D call. The CDR3 runs to 13 residues. The V end was cut by 6 bases, the J end by 5 bases, with 14 bases between. CDR1 and CDR2 from the germline V gene are KGHSH and LQKENI. CDR3 amino acids: CASSPRVFDEQYF. Here the CDR3 DNA reads TGTGCCAGCTCCCCTAGGGTATTCGACGAGCAGTACTTC.

The chain employs TRBV11-2 and TRBJ1-5; the D is unclear. Germline V gene data show CDR1 as SGHAT and CDR2 as FQNNGV. The CDR3 spans 14 residues. Trimming removed 0 bases from V and 2 bases from J, with 5 bases in between. CDR3 residues: CASSLDTGNQPQHF. DNA for the CDR3: TGTGCCAGCAGCTTAGATACAGGCAATCAGCCCCAGCATTTT. The whole variable domain, remainder taken from reference TRBV11-2 and TRBJ1-5, is EAGVAQSPRYKIIEKRQSVAFWCNPISGHATLYWYQQILGQGPKLLIQFQNNGVVDDSQLPKDRFSAERLKGVDSTLKIQPAKLEDSAVYLCASSLDTGNQPQHFGDGTRLSIL.

Written as DNA, the CDR3 is TGTGCCAGCAGTTTAAGGGGGAACCCTTACAATGAGCAGTTCTTC. This translates into CASSLRGNPYNEQFF. The V and J genes are TRBV28 and TRBJ2-1; D may be TRBD1 (6 bases). The CDR3 consists of 15 residues. The V end was cut by 2 bases, the J end by 4 bases, with 12 bases between. Germline CDR1 and CDR2: MDHEN and SYDVKM.

This clone was recorded only once. This chain uses TRBV7-8 with TRBJ2-1, with D tentatively TRBD1 or TRBD2 (5 bases each). V dropped 5 bases and J dropped 1 base, with 12 bases sitting between them. The germline gives CDR1 SGHVS, CDR2 FQNEAQ. This CDR3 region has 15 residues. The DNA for the CDR3 is TGTGCCAGCAGCCCTCGGGGACGGTCCTACAATGAGCAGTTCTTC. It codes for CASSPRGRSYNEQFF.

The chain uses TRBV16 and TRBJ1-5; D is possibly TRBD1 (5 bases). Trimming took off 0 bases at V and 7 bases at J, with 13 bases between the two ends. CDR1 KGHSY and CDR2 FQNENV come from the germline V gene. The CDR3 spans 15 residues. DNA for the CDR3: TGTGCCAGCAGCCAATCGCACCAGGGAGGACAGCCCCAGCATTTT. It encodes CASSQSHQGGQPQHF.

The V and J genes are TRBV4-3 and TRBJ2-1; D ambiguous. The CDR3 is 15 residues long. From germline, CDR1 is LGHNA and CDR2 YSLEER. V was trimmed by 0 bases and J by 0 bases, leaving 6 bases between them. The CDR3: CASSQEGNSYNEQFF. Here the CDR3 DNA reads TGCGCCAGCAGCCAAGAAGGAAACTCCTACAATGAGCAGTTCTTC.

A single count supports this clone. This chain connects TRBV2 to TRBJ1-2; a weak D match, TRBD1 (6 bases). The CDR3 consists of 15 residues. The V gene lost 0 bases and the J gene lost 6 bases, with 14 bases spanning the gap. Germline V CDR1 and CDR2: SNHLY, FYNNEI. The CDR3 loop reads CASSEAGRGSDGYTF. The CDR3 DNA sequence: TGTGCCAGCAGTGAAGCAGGGAGGGGGTCTGATGGCTACACCTTC.

CDR3 coding DNA: TGTGCCAGCAGTTCCCCGGGTCTGGGAGGGGAGACCCAGTACTTC. This translates into CASSSPGLGGETQYF. V is TRBV28 and J is TRBJ2-5, with 7 bases that match TRBD2. The CDR3 covers 15 residues. The J segment lost 5 bases and the V segment lost 4 bases, leaving 10 bases of the junction unmatched. CDR1 MDHEN and CDR2 SYDVKM come from the germline V gene.

This clone was detected only a few times. The chain joins TRBV24-1 to TRBJ1-2; TRBD1 agrees at 9 bases. CDR3 length: 15 amino acids. V was clipped by 4 bases and J by 6 bases; unmatched bases: 8. Germline values: CDR1 KGHDR, CDR2 SFDVKD. CDR3: CATSEPGQGGNGYTF. In DNA, the CDR3 is TGTGCCACCAGTGAGCCGGGACAGGGAGGGAATGGCTACACCTTC.

This clone appeared a single time. The V call is TRBV19, the J call TRBJ2-6, with D hard to call. In germline, CDR1 is LNHDA, CDR2 SQIVND (reference sequence). This CDR3 is 15 amino acids long. Trimming removed 8 bases from V and 1 base from J, with 12 bases in between. Here the CDR3 DNA reads TGTGCCAGTGGATCAGGTTTATCTGGGGCCAACGTCCTGACTTTC. Translation gives CASGSGLSGANVLTF.

The chain employs TRBV27 and TRBJ2-7, with D perhaps matching TRBD2 (5 bases). V lost 3 bases, J lost 0 bases, and 12 bases lay in between. Germline CDR1 is MNHEY and CDR2 is SMNVEV (reference sequence). The length of the CDR3 is 15 residues. CDR3 residues: CASSFRVAPSYEQYF. CDR3 sequence (DNA): TGTGCCAGCAGTTTTAGAGTAGCGCCCTCCTACGAGCAGTACTTC.

This rearrangement joins TRBV4-3 to TRBJ1-4; 7 bases are shared with TRBD1. Germline V gene sequence: CDR1 LGHNA, CDR2 YSLEER. After removal of 5 bases from V and 10 bases from J, the junction contained 7 bases not matched to a gene. The CDR3 runs to 13 residues. CDR3 loop: CASSGSGGGKLFF. The CDR3 nucleotides read TGCGCCAGCAGCGGGTCAGGGGGAGGAAAACTGTTTTTT.

This chain connects TRBV5-4 to TRBJ2-5, with 8 nucleotides matching TRBD1. Germline CDR1 SGHNT, CDR2 YYREEE (reference sequence). The CDR3 extends over 16 amino acids. The junction had 12 bases not matched to a gene; V was cut back by 4 bases and J by 4 bases. In DNA form, the CDR3 reads TGTGCCAGCAGCCAAAGAACAGGGGGTAGTGGAGAGACCCAGTACTTC. It encodes CASSQRTGGSGETQYF. Full variable domain (outside the CDR3, taken from reference TRBV5-4 and TRBJ2-5): ETGVTQSPTHLIKTRGQQVTLRCSSQSGHNTVSWYQQALGQGPQFIFQYYREEENGRGNFPPRFSGLQFPNYSSELNVNALELDDSALYLCASSQRTGGSGETQYFGPGTRLLVL.

The chain links TRBV7-8 to TRBJ1-1; a possible D gene is TRBD1 (6 bases). V lost 8 bases to trimming and J lost 3 bases, with 22 bases between them. The CDR3 spans 16 residues. Germline-derived CDR1 and CDR2 are SGHVS and FQNEAQ. The CDR3 spells CASGPFRGAWDTEAFF. CDR3 sequence (DNA): TGTGCCAGCGGGCCCTTTCGGGGGGCCTGGGACACTGAAGCTTTCTTT.

The chain couples TRBV15 to TRBJ1-3, with TRBD1 matching over 7 bases. Germline V lookup: CDR1 LNHNV, CDR2 YYDKDF (reference sequence). The CDR3 length is 17 residues. Germline trimming cut 0 bases from V and 8 bases from J; bases unmatched to any gene: 13. This chain's CDR3 is CATSRDNTPRQGDTIYF. Written as DNA, the CDR3 is TGTGCCACCAGCAGAGATAATACCCCTAGACAGGGTGACACCATATATTTT.

The V and J genes are TRBV7-2 and TRBJ2-7; 16 bases map to TRBD2. The CDR3 totals 16 residues. Germline V gives CDR1 SGHTA, CDR2 FQGNSA. J was trimmed by 4 bases and V by 5 bases; bases with no gene match: 5. CDR3 sequence reads: CASSTGLAGGGYEQYF. CDR3 bases: TGTGCCAGCAGCACGGGACTAGCGGGAGGGGGATACGAGCAGTACTTC.

The chain is built from TRBV27 and TRBJ1-5; D might be TRBD1 (5 bases). In germline, CDR1 is MNHEY, CDR2 SMNVEV (reference sequence). Trimming removed 3 bases from V and 4 bases from J, with 10 bases in between. This CDR3 region has 14 residues. This CDR3 is CASSLATGNQPQHF. In DNA form, the CDR3 reads TGTGCCAGCAGTTTGGCTACAGGTAATCAGCCCCAGCATTTT.

The rearrangement joins TRBV11-2 to TRBJ2-2, with 12 bases aligning to TRBD2. This CDR3 contains 18 residues. V was pared by 6 bases and J by 0 bases, with 8 bases of the junction left unmatched. The V gene's germline CDR1 is SGHAT and CDR2 FQNNGV. CDR3 sequence (DNA): TGTGCCAGCAGACGATGGGGACTAGCGGGTTCGAACACCGGGGAGCTGTTTTTT. This translates into CASRRWGLAGSNTGELFF.

In DNA, the CDR3 is TGCGCCAGCAGCTTGGCCCAGGGGACCACTGAAGCTTTCTTT. Translation gives CASSLAQGTTEAFF. The J gene is TRBJ1-1, the V gene TRBV5-1; perhaps TRBD1 as D (6 bases). The CDR3 is made up of 14 amino acids. The V and J ends lost 0 bases and 4 bases respectively, with 10 bases between them. Germline CDR1 and CDR2: SGHRS and YFSETQ.

The chain recombines TRBV30 with TRBJ1-1; D might be TRBD1 (6 bases). Trimming cost V 6 bases and J 4 bases, with 9 bases left between them. The CDR3 runs 11 residues. The germline CDR1 and CDR2 sequences are GTSNPN and SVGIG (reference sequence). The DNA of the CDR3 is TGTGCCTGTCAGGGGTTCACTGAAGCTTTCTTT. Translated, it gives CACQGFTEAFF.